These 18 T cell receptor beta chains were all obtained from the same sample, sequenced in a study of lymphopenia after photon versus proton radiotherapy. The assay was immunoSEQ multiplex PCR, and TCRdb's table has in-frame clones only and misses some. The top ten clones hold 10% to 11% of a sample with around 63,000 clones, over 80% of them seen once. Specimen: peripheral blood, collected from a patient treated with proton-based radiotherapy. The receptors derive from an elderly man with esophageal cancer.

This clone was detected only once. The rearrangement links TRBV19 to TRBJ1-4; no definite D call. Germline CDR1 LNHDA, CDR2 SQIVND (reference sequence). This CDR3 has 14 residues. V was clipped by 6 bases and J by 0 bases, with 8 bases between them. The CDR3 nucleotides are TGTGCCAGTAGACTACAGTCAACTAATGAAAAACTGTTTTTT. This gives the protein CASRLQSTNEKLFF. The whole variable domain, filled in from reference TRBV19 and TRBJ1-4, reads DGGITQSPKYLFRKEGQNVTLSCEQNLNHDAMYWYRQDPGQGLRLIYYSQIVNDFQKGDIAEGYSVSREKKESFPLTVTSAQKNPTAFYLCASRLQSTNEKLFFGSGTQLSVL.

This clone was detected a few times. The chain recombines TRBV9 with TRBJ2-2, with 8 bases matching TRBD2. With 1 base clipped from V and 3 bases from J, the junction kept 8 bases outside the gene matches. This CDR3 contains 17 residues. Germline V CDR1 and CDR2: SGDLS, YYNGEE. CDR3 sequence reads: CASSVNLLAGDTGELFF. The CDR3 DNA reads as TGTGCCAGCAGCGTAAATCTTCTAGCGGGCGACACCGGGGAGCTGTTTTTT.

This clone was seen a handful of times. The chain carries TRBV19 and TRBJ1-1; D unclear. V was clipped by 2 bases and J by 8 bases, with 9 bases between them. CDR3 length: 12 amino acids. In germline, CDR1 is LNHDA, CDR2 SQIVND (reference sequence). The CDR3 nucleotides are TGTGCCAGTAGTATACAGAGTAGCGAAGCTTTCTTT. Its translation is CASSIQSSEAFF.

The chain carries TRBV6-6 and TRBJ1-1; 9 bases map to TRBD1. The CDR3 spans 16 residues. With 5 bases clipped from V and 4 bases from J, the junction kept 11 bases outside the gene matches. From germline, CDR1 is MNHNY and CDR2 SVGAGI (reference sequence). The CDR3 region is CASSNNRDRVGTEAFF. CDR3 coding DNA: TGTGCCAGCAGTAATAACCGGGACAGGGTAGGCACTGAAGCTTTCTTT.

CDR3 nucleotides: TGTGCCAGCTCTACAACTCGGGGCCCTTCCTACGAGCAGTACTTC. This gives the protein CASSTTRGPSYEQYF. The chain employs TRBV18 and TRBJ2-7, with D possibly called TRBD1 or TRBD2 (5 bases each). V lost 6 bases and J 1 base, leaving 16 bases between the germline ends. The germline V gene has CDR1 KGHSH and CDR2 LQKENI. The CDR3 covers 15 residues.

V is TRBV21-1 and J is TRBJ2-3; the tabulated D call, TRBD1, remains unverified against the DNA. TRBV21-1 is a pseudogene locus. This CDR3 comprises 19 residues. The DNA of the CDR3 is TGTGCCAGCAGCTCCCATTCCCGGACAGGGGAGAAAAGGCGGGATACGCAGTATTTT. As protein: CASSSHSRTGEKRRDTQYF.

V is TRBV7-2 and J is TRBJ1-3, with 8 bases lining up with TRBD1. V was pared by 4 bases and J by 4 bases, with 3 bases of the junction left unmatched. CDR1 and CDR2 (germline): SGHTA, FQGNSA. The length of the CDR3 is 14 residues. The CDR3 nucleotides read TGTGCCAGCAGCTCGAGGACAGGGGGAAACACCATATATTTT. As protein: CASSSRTGGNTIYF.

The chain has TRBV5-6 and TRBJ2-5; TRBD1 aligns across 9 bases. Germline lookup yields CDR1 SGHDT and CDR2 YYEEEE. CDR3 length: 15 amino acids. Losses at the gene ends were 3 bases for V and 4 bases for J; bases not matched to a gene: 7. CDR3 sequence reads: CASSWGGTGLETQYF. Written as DNA, the CDR3 is TGTGCCAGCAGCTGGGGCGGGACAGGGTTAGAGACCCAGTACTTC.

This chain joins TRBV5-1 and TRBJ2-3; TRBD2 is a possible D gene (7 bases). CDR3 size: 15 residues. V was clipped by 0 bases and J by 2 bases, with 10 bases between them. The germline gives CDR1 SGHRS, CDR2 YFSETQ. The CDR3 loop is CASSLVGGLTDTQYF. The CDR3 bases are TGCGCCAGCAGCTTGGTCGGGGGGCTCACAGATACGCAGTATTTT.

The chain recombines TRBV19 with TRBJ2-3; TRBD2 matches at 9 bases. CDR1 is LNHDA and CDR2 is SQIVND in the germline V gene (reference sequence). With V trimmed by 5 bases and J by 6 bases, 12 bases remained unmatched. The length of the CDR3 is 16 residues. Here the CDR3 DNA reads TGTGCCAGTAGTGCCGGCTGGCGGGAGGGAGGGGATACGCAGTATTTT. Translation gives CASSAGWREGGDTQYF. Drawing the rest from reference TRBV19 and TRBJ2-3, the complete variable domain is DGGITQSPKYLFRKEGQNVTLSCEQNLNHDAMYWYRQDPGQGLRLIYYSQIVNDFQKGDIAEGYSVSREKKESFPLTVTSAQKNPTAFYLCASSAGWREGGDTQYFGPGTRLTVL.

This rearrangement joins TRBV6-5 to TRBJ1-2; D gene uncertain. The germline gives CDR1 MNHEY, CDR2 SVGAGI. The CDR3 contains 13 residues. Trimming took 6 bases from V and 8 from J, leaving 16 bases between them. The CDR3 loop reads CASSPGPHRGYTF. The CDR3 DNA sequence: TGTGCCAGCAGCCCGGGCCCCCATCGGGGCTACACCTTC.

V usage is TRBV18 and J usage is TRBJ2-3; D perhaps matches TRBD1 (5 bases). The V gene lost 6 bases and the J gene lost 2 bases, with 15 bases spanning the gap. Germline CDR1 is KGHSH and CDR2 is LQKENI. This CDR3 has 15 residues. CDR3 sequence: CASSGRAASTDTQYF. Here the CDR3 DNA reads TGTGCCAGCTCGGGCAGGGCGGCTTCCACAGATACGCAGTATTTT.

The V and J genes are TRBV7-5 and TRBJ1-3. TRBV7-5 is listed as a pseudogene. The CDR3 loop spans 16 amino acids. CDR3 residues: CVRSLADSSSGNTIYF. DNA of the CDR3: TGTGTCAGAAGCTTAGCGGACTCAAGCTCTGGAAACACCATATATTTT.

V usage is TRBV4-1 and J usage is TRBJ1-2; no clear D. The germline V and J ends were trimmed by 3 bases and 5 bases, with 16 bases remaining between them. CDR3 size: 15 residues. CDR1 and CDR2 (germline): MGHRA, YSYEKL. In nucleotides, the CDR3 is TGCGCCAGCAGCCAGCCCCTCCGTAGGAATTATGGCTACACCTTC. It encodes CASSQPLRRNYGYTF.

The rearrangement joins TRBV9 to TRBJ2-1; D remains unclear. The V and J ends lost 0 bases and 5 bases respectively, with 6 bases between them. The CDR3 is 13 residues long. Germline loops: CDR1 SGDLS, CDR2 YYNGEE. The CDR3, as DNA: TGTGCCAGCAGCGTAGTTCAGGACAATGAGCAGTTCTTC. Translation gives CASSVVQDNEQFF.

V usage is TRBV7-2 and J usage is TRBJ2-7, with 10 bases that match TRBD2. V lost 2 bases to trimming and J lost 6 bases; unmatched junction nucleotides: 7. Germline-derived CDR1 and CDR2 are SGHTA and FQGNSA. The CDR3 totals 15 residues. For the CDR3, the DNA is TGTGCCAGCAGCTTACTAGCGGGAGAAAGGGGCGAGCAGTACTTC. As protein: CASSLLAGERGEQYF.

The CDR3 nucleotides read TGTGCCAGCAGCGTAGTTCCGTTGAACACTGAAGCTTTCTTT. The encoded protein is CASSVVPLNTEAFF. The genes are TRBV9 and TRBJ1-1; D remains ambiguous. This CDR3 region has 14 residues. Per germline, CDR1 SGDLS and CDR2 YYNGEE. V was cut by 0 bases and J by 0 bases, with 6 bases left in between.

The chain combines TRBV4-3 with TRBJ2-7; D is uncertain. V was cut by 0 bases and J by 2 bases, with 11 bases left in between. The germline gives CDR1 LGHNA, CDR2 YSLEER. The CDR3 contains 15 residues. The chain's CDR3 is CASSQDSWAAYEQYF. As DNA, the CDR3 is TGCGCCAGCAGCCAAGATAGCTGGGCCGCCTACGAGCAGTACTTC.